The 25 T cell receptor beta chains below were found in one sample sequenced in a study of blood T cell repertoires in COVID-19. Some clones are missing from TCRdb's copy, which holds only in-frame ones; the method was immunoSEQ multiplex PCR. The table lists under 90,000 clones, approximately 80% of them singletons, with approximately 12% in the top ten. The source material was peripheral blood. The receptor source for this set is a human donor in a cohort sampled during active COVID-19.

The chain recombines TRBV18 with TRBJ1-2; no clear D gene. The V gene lost 3 bases and the J gene lost 8 bases, with 16 bases spanning the gap. In germline, CDR1 is KGHSH, CDR2 LQKENI. This CDR3 comprises 14 residues. The DNA for the CDR3 is TGTGCCAGCTCACCCCCGAGTGAGATTTGGGGCTACACCTTC. This encodes CASSPPSEIWGYTF.

This chain links TRBV30 with TRBJ2-6; a weak D match, TRBD1 (5 bases). V was shortened by 8 bases and J by 0 bases, with 11 bases between the two germline ends. Germline CDR1 GTSNPN, CDR2 SVGIG (reference sequence). The CDR3 has 14 amino acids. The CDR3 nucleotides read TGTGCCATCCAGGGAAGCTCTGGGGCCAACGTCCTGACTTTC. Translating it yields CAIQGSSGANVLTF.

The chain has TRBV11-3 and TRBJ1-2, with TRBD1 identical over 9 bases. After removal of 5 bases from V and 5 bases from J, the junction contained 6 bases not matched to a gene. The CDR3 totals 14 residues. Germline V gene data show CDR1 as SGHNT and CDR2 as YENEEA. DNA of the CDR3: TGTGCCAGCAGCCTACAGGGGGCCAATTATGGCTACACCTTC. Amino acids: CASSLQGANYGYTF.

V gene TRBV5-1 combines with J gene TRBJ1-1; TRBD1 matches 7 bases. Germline V gene sequence: CDR1 SGHRS, CDR2 YFSETQ. Losses at the gene ends were 1 base for V and 5 bases for J; bases not matched to a gene: 8. The CDR3 loop spans 15 amino acids. CDR3 DNA sequence: TGCGCCAGCAGCTTGCTCAACAGGGGAGGTACTGAAGCTTTCTTT. Encoded protein: CASSLLNRGGTEAFF.

This clone appeared a single time. The CDR3 bases are TGTGCCAGCTCGCCCAACAGGATACCGGACTCTGGAAACACCATATATTTT. As protein: CASSPNRIPDSGNTIYF. The chain couples TRBV18 to TRBJ1-3, with D perhaps TRBD1 (5 bases). The CDR3 totals 17 residues. Deletions cut 6 bases from V and 0 bases from J, with 18 bases between. The germline V gene has CDR1 KGHSH and CDR2 LQKENI.

J is TRBJ1-2 and V is TRBV19; no definite D call. Germline V lookup: CDR1 LNHDA, CDR2 SQIVND (reference sequence). The V and J ends lost 1 base and 5 bases respectively, with 11 bases between them. The CDR3 extends over 14 amino acids. CDR3 region: CASSIGSQNYGYTF. DNA of the CDR3: TGTGCCAGTAGTATAGGTTCCCAGAATTATGGCTACACCTTC.

This clone was found once. The V call is TRBV5-6, the J call TRBJ1-5; D is unresolved. The germline V gene has CDR1 SGHDT and CDR2 YYEEEE. V was pared by 4 bases and J by 0 bases, with 14 bases between. This CDR3 has 16 amino acids. CDR3 in amino acids: CASSLWGVRSNQPQHF. The CDR3 nucleotides read TGTGCCAGCAGCCTCTGGGGAGTGCGTAGCAATCAGCCCCAGCATTTT.

The chain employs TRBV7-8 and TRBJ2-5, with 9 bases that match TRBD2. Per the germline V gene, CDR1 is SGHVS and CDR2 is FQNEAQ. After removal of 2 bases from V and 2 bases from J, the junction contained 6 bases not matched to a gene. The CDR3 is 16 residues long. CDR3 DNA: TGTGCCAGCAGCTTACGGCGGGGGGGACATCAAGAGACCCAGTACTTC. This gives the protein CASSLRRGGHQETQYF.

The rearrangement uses TRBV11-1 and TRBJ1-4, with 9 bases matching TRBD1. The V gene end was trimmed by 5 bases and the J gene end by 7 bases; junction bases not matched to a gene: 5. CDR1 is SGHAT and CDR2 is FQDESV in the germline V gene (reference sequence). CDR3 length: 14 amino acids. CDR3 DNA: TGTGCCAGCAGCCGGACAGGGGTCCCTGAAAAACTGTTTTTT. This gives the protein CASSRTGVPEKLFF.

The chain combines TRBV10-3 with TRBJ2-7, with D maybe TRBD1 (5 bases). The CDR3 length is 11 residues. Germline CDR1 and CDR2: ENHRY and SYGVKD. V lost 6 bases to trimming and J lost 7 bases, with 10 bases between them. The chain's CDR3 is CAIREQGEQYF. For the CDR3, the DNA is TGTGCCATCAGGGAGCAGGGTGAGCAGTACTTC.

V gene TRBV5-4 combines with J gene TRBJ2-1; 10 positions agree with TRBD2. The CDR3 length is 15 residues. Per germline, CDR1 SGHNT and CDR2 YYREEE (reference sequence). V was clipped by 2 bases and J by 5 bases; unmatched bases: 4. The CDR3 DNA reads as TGTGCCAGCAGCTTAAGTACTAGCGGGGACAATGAGCAGTTCTTC. The encoded protein is CASSLSTSGDNEQFF.

In DNA form, the CDR3 reads TGTGCCAGCAGTTTACATGGGGCTGGGAACATTCAGTACTTC. Protein product: CASSLHGAGNIQYF. V usage is TRBV28 and J usage is TRBJ2-4; D possibly corresponds to TRBD1 (5 bases). The CDR3 loop spans 14 amino acids. CDR1 MDHEN and CDR2 SYDVKM come from the germline V gene. V was trimmed by 2 bases and J by 7 bases, leaving 12 bases between them.

The V call is TRBV4-3, the J call TRBJ1-5; D perhaps matches TRBD1 (5 bases). The germline V and J ends were trimmed by 3 bases and 7 bases, with 10 bases remaining between them. This CDR3 has 13 amino acids. Germline CDR1 reads LGHNA; CDR2 reads YSLEER. The CDR3 DNA follows: TGCGCCAGCAGCCAGGCCTGGGGCCAGCCCCAGCATTTT. Its protein is CASSQAWGQPQHF.

There are a few counts of this clone. The chain uses TRBV5-4 and TRBJ2-1; TRBD1 might be the D (5 bases). Germline V gene lookup returns CDR1 SGHNT and CDR2 YYREEE (reference sequence). The V gene lost 4 bases and the J gene lost 9 bases, with 14 bases spanning the gap. The CDR3 runs to 13 residues. The CDR3 region is CASSHRAGLEQFF. CDR3 DNA sequence: TGTGCCAGCAGCCACCGGGCAGGGCTTGAGCAGTTCTTC.

This clone was observed a few times. Other DNA sequences in the sample encode the same CDR3. The V and J genes are TRBV28 and TRBJ2-5; 9 bases align to TRBD2. The germline CDR1 and CDR2 sequences are MDHEN and SYDVKM. The CDR3 is 16 residues long. With V trimmed by 3 bases and J by 0 bases, 5 bases remained unmatched. CDR3 bases: TGTGCCAGCAGTTTGGGTAGCGGGGGCAACCAAGAGACCCAGTACTTC. It encodes CASSLGSGGNQETQYF.

The chain links TRBV20-1 to TRBJ2-7; no clear D gene. The V gene lost 1 base and the J gene lost 9 bases, with 10 bases spanning the gap. The CDR3 runs to 11 residues. Looked up from germline, CDR1 is DFQATT and CDR2 is SNEGSKA (reference sequence). The CDR3 DNA reads as TGCAGTGCTAGAGGCGAGCTCGGGCAGTACGTC. The encoded protein is CSARGELGQYV.

Many counts were recorded for this clone. V usage is TRBV14 and J usage is TRBJ1-3; perhaps TRBD1 as D (5 bases). This CDR3 is 16 amino acids long. Trimming left V 4 bases short and J 0 bases short, with 13 bases between. Germline loops: CDR1 SGHDN, CDR2 FVKESK. CDR3 amino acids: CASSPPGVYSGNTIYF. CDR3 bases: TGTGCCAGCAGCCCACCGGGGGTTTACTCTGGAAACACCATATATTTT.

V gene TRBV4-1 combines with J gene TRBJ2-7; 7 nucleotides line up with TRBD1. CDR3 size: 16 residues. Germline-derived CDR1 and CDR2 are MGHRA and YSYEKL. V lost 1 base, J lost 0 bases, and 6 bases stayed unmatched. CDR3 amino acids: CASSQGLQGISYEQYF. The CDR3, as DNA: TGCGCCAGCAGCCAAGGATTACAGGGGATCTCCTACGAGCAGTACTTC.

The chain joins TRBV3-1 (or the pseudogene TRBV3-2) to TRBJ2-1; 7 bases line up with TRBD2. Germline CDR1 and CDR2: LGHDT and YNNKEL (reference sequence). The CDR3 loop spans 13 amino acids. J was trimmed by 10 bases and V by 3 bases; bases with no gene match: 6. CDR3 coding DNA: TGTGCCAGCAGCCAGGCGGGAGTCAGCGAGCAGTTCTTC. It encodes CASSQAGVSEQFF.

This clone was detected only once. The chain employs TRBV11-3 and TRBJ2-6, with D possibly being TRBD2 (6 bases). Trimming shortened V by 3 bases and J by 2 bases, and 17 bases separated the two germline ends. The CDR3 contains 18 residues. Germline lookup yields CDR1 SGHNT and CDR2 YENEEA. The DNA for the CDR3 is TGTGCCAGCAGCTTCGGGGGAAAGGGGAAGACTGGGGCCAACGTCCTGACTTTC. Translating it yields CASSFGGKGKTGANVLTF. Based on the CDR3 plus reference TRBV11-3 and TRBJ2-6, the full variable domain is EAGVVQSPRYKIIEKKQPVAFWCNPISGHNTLYWYLQNLGQGPELLIRYENEEAVDDSQLPKDRFSAERLKGVDSTLKIQPAELGDSAVYLCASSFGGKGKTGANVLTFGAGSRLTVL.

The rearrangement uses TRBV28 and TRBJ1-3, with D tentatively TRBD1 (5 bases). V gave up 6 bases and J gave up 0 bases, with 15 bases separating them. CDR1 MDHEN and CDR2 SYDVKM come from the germline V gene. The CDR3 consists of 16 residues. This CDR3 reads CASRDTGRSSGNTIYF. The CDR3 DNA follows: TGTGCCAGCAGGGACACAGGCCGAAGCTCTGGAAACACCATATATTTT.

The chain carries TRBV2 and TRBJ2-5, with a possible D match to TRBD2 (6 bases). V was trimmed by 4 bases and J by 2 bases, leaving 20 bases between them. The CDR3 is 17 amino acids. Germline V gene data show CDR1 as SNHLY and CDR2 as FYNNEI. The CDR3 DNA reads as TGTGCCAGCAGTGTTAGCTCCGGACTAAGAACGCAAGAGACCCAGTACTTC. This sequence encodes CASSVSSGLRTQETQYF.

The chain uses TRBV4-1 and TRBJ2-4, with D uncertain. The germline V gene has CDR1 MGHRA and CDR2 YSYEKL. The V end was cut by 0 bases, the J end by 6 bases, with 21 bases between. The CDR3 consists of 18 residues. The CDR3: CASSQDRPGALMGNIQYF. Here the CDR3 DNA reads TGCGCCAGCAGCCAAGACAGGCCTGGCGCCCTCATGGGAAACATTCAGTACTTC.

This chain joins TRBV9 and TRBJ2-4, with 8 bases aligning to TRBD1. The CDR3 extends over 14 amino acids. The trim removed 4 bases at V and 9 bases at J, leaving 9 bases unmatched. CDR1 is SGDLS and CDR2 is YYNGEE in the germline V gene. In DNA form, the CDR3 reads TGTGCCAGCAGCACCGGACAGGGCGGCGCCATTCAGTACTTC. This sequence encodes CASSTGQGGAIQYF.

The chain carries TRBV6-6 and TRBJ2-7; 7 nucleotides agree with TRBD1. Germline assignment: CDR1 MNHNY and CDR2 SVGAGI (reference sequence). CDR3 length equals 15 residues. J lost 3 bases, V lost 6 bases, and 11 bases had no gene match. For the CDR3, the DNA is TGTGCCAGCAGACCCGCCACAGGGGCAAACTACGAGCAGTACTTC. Protein product: CASRPATGANYEQYF.